This TCR beta chain stems from a study of metastatic and nonmetastatic thyroid tumors. Study information: The study looked at repertoires side by side in blood and in tumor or nodule tissue from malignant and benign thyroid patients.

In the case of this clone: What it recognizes is unknown.

Authors' processing steps: A papillary thyroid cancer distant-metastasis classifier was built from CDR3 differences across clinicopathological groups. From the PCR reads, TCRdb re-called clones with MiXCR. It is TCRdb's table, rather than the study itself, that gives the V and J calls and clone size. The table records some 28,000 clones, 20% to 25% of them present only once. All patients were untreated before thyroid surgery. Whole-study findings and limits: Reported TCR beta diversity, measured in blood and tumor, was significantly higher for malignant thyroid tumors than for benign nodules.

This CDR3 region has 14 residues. Trimming removed 5 bases at V and 5 bases at J, with 13 bases between. The germline gives CDR1 KGHSH, CDR2 LQKENI. The receptor's source is a female donor with papillary thyroid cancer or a benign thyroid nodule (not recorded which). Some clones in this sample may be carry-over from other donors' samples. The specimen was blood. V is TRBV18 and J is TRBJ1-5, with a possible D match to TRBD1 (5 bases). The CDR3 spells CASSSQVGDQPQHF. The CDR3 DNA sequence: TGTGCCAGCTCATCACAGGTAGGCGATCAGCCCCAGCATTTT.